The present entry profiles one T cell receptor beta chain with its context. Antigen specificity is unknown. Assay used: immunoSEQ multiplex PCR; TCRdb lists only in-frame clones, some missing. This table holds 45,000 to 55,000 clones, roughly 88% found once. This entry belongs to a study of OX40 agonist ivuxolimab in advanced cancers. Study-level information: Ivuxolimab doses were 0.01, 0.1, 0.3, 1.5, 3 or 10 mg/kg every 2 weeks.

Study-level findings and limits: More expanded clones were found, on average, in CD8+ than in CD4+ T cells.

This CDR3 spans 17 amino acids. The V gene end was trimmed by 1 base and the J gene end by 0 bases; junction bases not matched to a gene: 9. Germline CDR1 and CDR2: MNHNS and SASEGT. The receptor was isolated from an adult with an advanced solid tumor such as melanoma, head and neck, liver or kidney cancer. The rearrangement links TRBV6-1 to TRBJ2-7; TRBD1 matches 7 bases. The sample consisted of CD4+ or CD8+ T cells sorted from blood, taken in a trial of the OX40 agonist ivuxolimab. The CDR3 DNA is TGTGCCAGCAGTGAAGGGCAGGGGGTAACTGTCTCCTACGAGCAGTACTTC. Its protein product is CASSEGQGVTVSYEQYF.